Listed below are T cell receptor beta chains from one sample, sequenced in a study of blood T cell repertoires in COVID-19. Using immunoSEQ multiplex PCR, the repertoire was profiled, and TCRdb retains in-frame clones only, with some absent. The table lists some 150,000 clones, roughly 89% of them singletons. Specimen: peripheral blood. The receptor set was obtained from a human donor in a cohort sampled during active COVID-19. CDR3s include the opening cysteine and the closing phenylalanine or tryptophan. The D gene is left open where the match is weak. Expanded clones are given a class, and other clones once, few, many or no size at all.

j_call v_call clone_size d_call cdr3_aa cdr3_nt
TRBJ2-1 TRBV5-4 . TRBD1 CASSGRDRSYNEQFF TGTGCCAGCAGCGGCCGGGACAGGTCCTACAATGAGCAGTTCTTC
TRBJ1-2 TRBV5-1 . TRBD1 CASSLARDRGWGYTF TGCGCCAGCAGCTTGGCTCGGGACAGGGGTTGGGGCTACACCTTC
TRBJ1-4 TRBV25-1 . . CASRQTGSNEKLFF TGTGCCAGCAGACAAACAGGTTCCAATGAAAAACTGTTTTTT
TRBJ2-1 TRBV2 . TRBD2 CASSKLAGGPNEQFF TGTGCCAGCAGTAAACTAGCGGGGGGGCCCAATGAGCAGTTCTTC
TRBJ1-2 TRBV5-8 . . CASSLARDYGYTF TGTGCCAGCAGCTTAGCGAGAGACTATGGCTACACCTTC
TRBJ2-7 TRBV4-1 . TRBD2 CASSPGLAGATISYEQYF TGCGCCAGCAGCCCGGGACTAGCGGGGGCGACCATCTCCTACGAGCAGTACTTC
TRBJ1-5 TRBV2 . . CASSEAMGAVQPQHF TGTGCCAGCAGTGAAGCGATGGGGGCTGTACAGCCCCAGCATTTT
TRBJ1-1 TRBV5-1 . . CASSLDPEDTEAFF TGCGCCAGCAGCTTGGATCCAGAAGACACTGAAGCTTTCTTT
TRBJ2-7 TRBV10-3 once TRBD1 CAISVQGARYEQYF TGTGCCATCAGTGTTCAGGGGGCTAGGTACGAGCAGTACTTC
TRBJ2-1 TRBV11-2 . . CASSLGAAADDNEQFF TGTGCCAGCAGCTTAGGAGCAGCGGCGGACGACAATGAGCAGTTCTTC
TRBJ1-1 TRBV18 . TRBD1 CASSPLPRQGGGTEAFF TGTGCCAGCTCACCACTACCGCGACAGGGCGGTGGCACTGAAGCTTTCTTT
TRBJ2-2 TRBV11-2 . TRBD1 CASSLDRVTGELFF TGTGCCAGCAGCTTGGACAGGGTCACCGGGGAGCTGTTTTTT
TRBJ1-1 TRBV7-9 . . CASTTSGGTEAFF TGTGCCAGCACCACAAGTGGAGGCACTGAAGCTTTCTTT
TRBJ2-7 TRBV7-9 . . CASRSAGLLYEQYF TGTGCCAGCAGGTCAGCCGGACTCCTTTACGAGCAGTACTTC
TRBJ2-3 TRBV10-3 once . CAIRGWSSTDTQYF TGTGCCATCAGAGGATGGAGTAGCACAGATACGCAGTATTTT
TRBJ1-1 TRBV20-1 once . CSAETSTEAFF TGCAGTGCGGAGACGAGCACTGAAGCTTTCTTT
TRBJ2-7 TRBV2 . . CASSEVLYEQYF TGTGCCAGCAGTGAAGTCCTCTACGAGCAGTACTTC
TRBJ2-1 TRBV5-5 . TRBD2 CASSFYLGRDEQFF TGTGCCAGCAGCTTTTATTTAGGGAGGGATGAGCAGTTCTTC
TRBJ2-3 TRBV7-6 . . CASSLVGNRGPGGTDTQYF TGTGCCAGCAGCTTGGTCGGGAACCGCGGCCCGGGTGGCACAGATACGCAGTATTTT
TRBJ1-4 TRBV6-5 once . CASSRQGGTNEKLFF TGTGCCAGCAGCCGGCAGGGTGGCACTAATGAAAAACTGTTTTTT
TRBJ2-2 TRBV19 . . CASRDREPVGGELFF TGTGCCAGTAGGGACCGGGAGCCCGTCGGCGGGGAGCTGTTTTTT
TRBJ1-1 TRBV4-1 . . CASSQGVQQNTEAFF TGCGCCAGCAGCCAAGGAGTACAGCAGAACACTGAAGCTTTCTTT
TRBJ2-3 TRBV6-1 . . CASSEAAGSSDTQYF TGTGCCAGCAGTGAGGCGGCGGGGAGCTCAGATACGCAGTATTTT
TRBJ1-2 TRBV5-4 . . CASSPFAPANYGYTF TGTGCCAGCAGCCCCTTCGCCCCAGCTAACTATGGCTACACCTTC
TRBJ1-1 TRBV27 . . CASSLWAPMNTEAFF TGTGCCAGCAGTTTATGGGCACCTATGAACACTGAAGCTTTCTTT
TRBJ1-2 TRBV27 once TRBD1 CASSSLGQGLYGYTF TGTGCCAGCAGTTCACTGGGACAGGGACTCTATGGCTACACCTTC
TRBJ1-2 TRBV5-4 . . CASSIGQDGYTF TGTGCCAGCAGCATTGGCCAGGATGGCTACACCTTC
TRBJ1-1 TRBV5-1 . . CASSLAGTGTEAFF TGCGCCAGCAGCTTGGCCGGCACGGGCACTGAAGCTTTCTTT
TRBJ1-4 TRBV7-9 . . CASSFGQNEKLFF TGTGCCAGCAGCTTTGGACAGAATGAAAAACTGTTTTTT
TRBJ1-1 TRBV5-1 . TRBD1 CASRWGQTGNTEAFF TGCGCCAGCAGGTGGGGACAGACAGGGAACACTGAAGCTTTCTTT
TRBJ1-3 TRBV7-8 . TRBD1 CASSLAGTGVNTIYF TGTGCCAGCAGCTTAGCCGGGACAGGGGTTAACACCATATATTTT
TRBJ2-6 TRBV5-8 . . CASSLARSGANVLTF TGTGCCAGCAGCCTCGCCAGGTCTGGGGCCAACGTCCTGACTTTC
TRBJ1-3 TRBV18 . . CASSPPGGRGNTIYF TGTGCCAGCTCACCCCCCGGGGGGCGCGGAAACACCATATATTTT
TRBJ2-7 TRBV6-5 . TRBD1 CASSRGQGAGEQYF TGTGCCAGCAGTAGGGGACAGGGGGCAGGCGAGCAGTACTTC
TRBJ2-5 TRBV5-1 . TRBD2 CASSSGTSGGETQYF TGCGCCAGCAGCTCTGGGACTAGCGGGGGTGAGACCCAGTACTTC
TRBJ1-4 TRBV4-2 . TRBD1 CASSPGTTGENEKLFF TGTGCCAGCAGCCCGGGAACGACAGGGGAAAATGAAAAACTGTTTTTT
TRBJ2-1 TRBV5-6 once TRBD2 CASLGGTYNEQFF TGTGCCAGCCTCGGGGGGACCTACAATGAGCAGTTCTTC
TRBJ2-1 TRBV30 . . CAWNPGDSYNEQFF TGTGCCTGGAATCCCGGGGACTCCTACAATGAGCAGTTCTTC
TRBJ2-7 TRBV29-1 medium-sized . CSVEEQSSYEQYF TGCAGCGTTGAAGAACAGAGCTCCTACGAGCAGTACTTC
TRBJ1-1 TRBV21-1 . . CASSKECGQDLNTVRTEAFF TGTGCCAGCAGCAAAGAGTGCGGACAGGATTTGAACACTGTAAGGACTGAAGCTTTCTTT
TRBJ2-7 TRBV5-1 . TRBD1 CASSFGQGVEQYF TGCGCCAGCAGCTTCGGACAGGGGGTCGAGCAGTACTTC
TRBJ1-5 TRBV11-2 . . CASSLGTTNQPQHF TGTGCCAGCAGCTTAGGGACAACGAATCAGCCCCAGCATTTT
TRBJ2-5 TRBV5-1 . . CASSSITGSETQYF TGCGCCAGCAGCTCGATAACAGGGAGCGAGACCCAGTACTTC
TRBJ1-1 TRBV2 . . CASRGPEDTEAFF TGTGCCAGCAGGGGTCCAGAGGACACTGAAGCTTTCTTT
TRBJ1-4 TRBV6-1 . TRBD1 CASSEARDRGNEKLFF TGTGCCAGCAGTGAAGCGAGGGACAGGGGCAATGAAAAACTGTTTTTT
TRBJ2-3 TRBV7-2 . TRBD2 CASSFSSGGAGDTQYF TGTGCCAGCAGCTTCTCTAGCGGGGGGGCTGGAGATACGCAGTATTTT
TRBJ1-6 TRBV7-9 . TRBD1 CASSFQGGDSPLHF TGTGCCAGCAGCTTCCAGGGGGGCGATTCACCCCTCCACTTT
TRBJ1-2 TRBV7-8 . . CASSRLTVAHGYTF TGTGCCAGCAGCCGCCTTACTGTAGCCCATGGCTACACCTTC
TRBJ1-1 TRBV7-3 . . CASSEYRVAFF TGTGCCAGCAGCGAATACAGGGTGGCTTTCTTT
TRBJ2-7 TRBV3-1/TRBV3-2 few . CASSQEAGSYEQYF TGTGCCAGCAGCCAAGAGGCAGGTTCCTACGAGCAGTACTTC
TRBJ2-1 TRBV27 . TRBD1 CASSGRDRAMYNEQFF TGTGCCAGCAGTGGAAGGGACAGGGCTATGTACAATGAGCAGTTCTTC
TRBJ1-1 TRBV6-6 . . CASSYEYMNTEAFF TGTGCCAGCAGTTACGAATACATGAACACTGAAGCTTTCTTT
TRBJ1-1 TRBV3-1/TRBV3-2 . . CASSPRQNRRNTEAFF TGTGCCAGCAGCCCCCGACAGAATCGGAGAAACACTGAAGCTTTCTTT
TRBJ1-5 TRBV10-1 . TRBD1 CASSFRTGETYSNQPQHF TGCGCCAGCAGTTTTAGGACAGGGGAGACGTATAGCAATCAGCCCCAGCATTTT
TRBJ1-5 TRBV3-1/TRBV3-2 . TRBD1 CASSIGTGYQPQHF TGTGCCAGCAGCATCGGGACAGGGTATCAGCCCCAGCATTTT
TRBJ2-1 TRBV12-5 . . CASVPGSYNEQFF TGTGCTAGTGTCCCGGGGTCCTACAATGAGCAGTTCTTC
TRBJ2-5 TRBV12-5 many TRBD1 CASGSGTVKETQYF TGTGCTAGTGGCTCCGGGACAGTTAAAGAGACCCAGTACTTC
TRBJ2-1 TRBV11-2 . . CASSLGSLDNEQFF TGTGCCAGCAGCTTGGGCTCCCTGGACAATGAGCAGTTCTTC
TRBJ2-2 TRBV7-9 . . CASSLVALANTGELFF TGTGCCAGCAGCTTAGTAGCGCTCGCGAACACCGGGGAGCTGTTTTTT